These 4 T cell receptor beta chains were all obtained from the same sample, sequenced in a study of patients and donors after allogeneic stem cell transplantation. TCRdb re-derived calls from the RT-PCR reads in MiXCR, one entry per CDR3 protein. The repertoire holds 920,000 or so distinct CDR3 sequences, with more than 15% as singletons. The sample was blood, either unsorted or a sorted T cell fraction (not recorded which). The source of these receptors is a human donor who was either an allogeneic HSCT recipient or a stem cell or donor lymphocyte infusion donor (not recorded which). It is not recorded whose cells these are; they may come from a transplant donor.

This chain uses TRBV12-3 or TRBV12-4 with TRBJ2-5; TRBD1 matches 7 bases. Germline trimming cut 5 bases from V and 1 base from J; bases unmatched to any gene: 7. The CDR3 runs 15 residues. The CDR3 protein is CASSPTRDSQETQYF. CDR3 sequence (DNA): TGTGCCAGCAGTCCAACCCGGGACAGCCAAGAGACCCAGTACTTC.

This clonotype showed up just a few times. The gene calls are TRBV20-1 and TRBJ2-3, with 7 bases identical to TRBD1. The CDR3 is made up of 17 amino acids. CDR1 and CDR2 (germline): DFQATT, SNEGSKA (reference sequence). The trim removed 0 bases at V and 6 bases at J, leaving 15 bases unmatched. DNA for the CDR3: TGCAGTGCTAGAGATTCCGATAGCCCAGGGGGACGGGATACGCAGTATTTT. Its translation is CSARDSDSPGGRDTQYF.

This clonotype was counted only a few times. This chain uses TRBV20-1 with TRBJ1-1; possible D gene TRBD1, 5 bases. Trimming cost V 6 bases and J 7 bases, with 18 bases left between them. Germline assignment: CDR1 DFQATT and CDR2 SNEGSKA (reference sequence). The CDR3 runs 13 residues. The CDR3 DNA follows: TGCAGTGCCGAAATAGCAGGGATCGTTGAAGCTTTCTTT. It yields the protein CSAEIAGIVEAFF.

The V and J genes are TRBV19 and TRBJ2-3, with D possibly matching TRBD2 (6 bases). With 3 bases removed from V and 0 bases from J, the gap between germline ends came to 22 bases. This CDR3 is built from 19 residues. CDR1 and CDR2 from the germline V gene are LNHDA and SQIVND (reference sequence). The DNA for the CDR3 is TGTGCCAGTAGTATTTTTGGGAGGACCACCAACCTGAGCACAGATACGCAGTATTTT. It translates to CASSIFGRTTNLSTDTQYF.